The present T cell receptor (beta chain) was sequenced within a study of T cells expressing NK-cell markers. Study conclusions and caveats: The study found dominant NKG2C+ clonotypes at 1.0-7.0% of CD8+ T cells in six donors.

For each CDR3 protein, TCRdb gives one entry from its re-call of the 5' RACE reads, without DNA. In all, the sample yields fewer than 300,000 distinct CDR3 sequences. Regarding this clonotype: Its antigen is unidentified.

The germline gives CDR1 MNHEY, CDR2 SVGAGI. The length of the CDR3 is 15 residues. What was sequenced was blood T cells: a sorted CD56 or NKG2C T cell subset, CD4+ or CD8+ T cells, or bulk PBMC T cells (not recorded which). V and J are TRBV6-5 and TRBJ1-5; TCRdb proposes TRBD1, but this gene call is untestable without DNA. This clonotype originated in a woman between 18 and 70 years old in good health. CDR3 residues: CASTSGGGGNQPQHF.